This paragraph reports one TCR beta chain. Its antigen is still unknown. Clones were read by immunoSEQ multiplex PCR, and TCRdb kept only the in-frame ones, dropping some. Of 68,000 or so clones in the sample, 88% were seen once. This sample is drawn from a study of T cell responses to AZD1222 COVID-19 vaccine. The study's findings and limits: Receipt of two AZD1222 doses was followed by a rise in Spike-specific TCR breadth and depth.

Germline-derived CDR1 and CDR2 are SGHNT and YYREEE (reference sequence). The CDR3 is made up of 14 amino acids. Trimming cost V 5 bases and J 10 bases, with 21 bases left between them. This TCR was sampled from an adult in good health. The chain couples TRBV5-4 to TRBJ1-1; a weak D match, TRBD1 (6 bases). The source was peripheral blood, collected on day 0 of AZD1222 vaccination. In DNA form, the CDR3 reads TGTGCCAGCAGGTTGAATCTGGACAGTTTTGGAGCTTTCTTT. Protein: CASRLNLDSFGAFF.